This T cell receptor (beta chain) comes out of a study of blood T cell repertoires in COVID-19. As for the study in general: Donors in the United States, Italy and Spain gave samples during acute or convalescent COVID-19.

V was clipped by 7 bases and J by 4 bases; unmatched bases: 12. This CDR3 spans 15 amino acids. In germline, CDR1 is MNHEY, CDR2 SVGAGI. TCRdb's copy holds only in-frame clones and misses some; the assay was immunoSEQ multiplex PCR. Counted here are over 110,000 clones, about 76% occurring once; the ten biggest clones make up roughly 8.2%. The sample comprised peripheral blood. This chain connects TRBV6-5 to TRBJ2-5; 7 bases are shared with TRBD2. The TCR sequence derives from a human donor in a cohort sampled during active COVID-19. CDR3 region: CASNRRGREGETQYF. Written as DNA, the CDR3 is TGTGCCAGCAATCGTCGAGGCAGGGAGGGAGAGACCCAGTACTTC.